This T cell receptor (beta chain) was profiled in a study of blood T cell repertoires in COVID-19. Study details: T cells, B-cell-depleted T cells, or PBMCs provided the cDNA or gDNA that served as material.

Sequencing used immunoSEQ multiplex PCR; TCRdb keeps in-frame clones, though not all of them. The sample lists 110,000 to 150,000 clones, around 89% occurring once. Trimming removed 2 bases at V and 0 bases at J, with 6 bases between. The germline V gene encodes CDR1 SGDLS and CDR2 YYNGEE. The CDR3 has 14 amino acids. The rearrangement links TRBV9 to TRBJ2-1; a weak D match, TRBD2 (6 bases). The sequencing sample was made of peripheral blood. This TCR derives from a man in his 60s with active or convalescent COVID-19. The CDR3 loop reads CASSVTSSYNEQFF. The DNA of the CDR3 is TGTGCCAGCAGCGTGACTAGCTCCTACAATGAGCAGTTCTTC.